This T cell receptor (beta chain) was obtained from a study of T cell responses to AZD1222 COVID-19 vaccine (dated by TCRdb to the early 2020s). Regarding the study in general: AZD1222 recipients with second doses at about 4 weeks or about 12 weeks were pooled, because spike-specific TCR depth and breadth did not differ between schedules. TCR sequencing was performed for roughly 250 trial participants, of whom about 200 were given two doses of AZD1222 and around 26 were given two doses of MenACWY control vaccine. Trial participants were enrolled by age into 18-55, 56-69 and 70-plus year subgroups, with 148, 28 and 57 TCR-sequenced participants respectively.

Study-level results and caveats: In the small 56-69-year group, the increase in depth fell short of significance, most likely because of low power. The whole spike protein was spanned by vaccine-associated CD4 TCRs, and dominant responses were seen in regions 160-218 and 743-854. A significant rise in spike-specific TCR breadth and depth was observed after two AZD1222 doses relative to day 0 and relative to MenACWY recipients. Participants were mostly white British, with more females than males. The authors suggested clonal diversity may have been underestimated. Conclusions about previously exposed vaccinees are limited because only a handful of AZD1222 recipients were SARS-CoV-2 seropositive at baseline. Because no day 14 peak-response samples were available, repertoires were characterized only after the peak T cell response. Epitopes outside the regions mutated in the B.1.351 and B.1.1.7 variants were reportedly recognized by nearly half of the unique spike-specific TCRs.

The sample's time point label is to be understood as: baseline before first vaccination. Vaccinee samples came from UK trials COV001 and COV002, including a single-blind randomized controlled phase 2/3 trial of AZD1222 (ChAdOx1 nCoV-19) in healthy adults. Trial participant PBMC samples were collected at day 0 and day 28 after the second dose for TCRbeta chain sequencing. From its cysteine to its phenylalanine, the CDR3 spans 15 amino acids. The entry retains the CDR3 DNA only, 45 bases that are in frame from base 1. Taken from the germline V gene, the CDR1 and CDR2 loops are SGHVS and FNYEAQ. The junction shows trimming of 1 base on V and 8 bases on J, plus 15 bases between the germline ends. The CDR3 regions of human TCRbeta chains were subjected to immunosequencing. Regarding the original processing steps: TCRs in the repertoires were matched against a reference library of SARS-CoV-2-specific TCRs that had been generated with the MIRA antigen-specificity platform. Breadth was defined as the fraction of unique TCRs that were SARS-CoV-2-associated, and depth was defined as the fraction of total T cells that were SARS-CoV-2-associated. Using the MIRA data, each spike-specific TCR was assigned both to the spike region to which the TCR was reactive and to a CD4 or CD8 class. Log10-transformed breadth and depth values were compared by one-way ANOVA with Sidak's multiple comparisons tests. Not all clones reach the TCRdb copy of this immuneACCESS table, which keeps in-frame sequences only. Checked studies attribute under half of the gap to unresolved V genes and leave the rest unexplained. The D gene and trimming were derived from the DNA, and the V and J assignments and clone size from that table. Here the sample has 100,000 to 150,000 clones; about 85% occur a single time. The ten most abundant clones make up roughly 4.4% of the sample.

In regard to this clone: Its binding antigen is unknown. The sample holds no much larger clone one base away, and base qualities are not on file.

The sample in question was peripheral blood, obtained on day 0 of AZD1222 vaccination. This TCR was recovered from an adult in good health. Here the chain combines TRBV7-6 and TRBJ2-1; D gene: possibly TRBD1, on 5 matching bases. The CDR3 sequence is CASSLDRPGMDEQFF. The sequenced DNA: TGTGCCAGCAGCTTAGATCGGCCAGGGATGGATGAGCAGTTCTTC.